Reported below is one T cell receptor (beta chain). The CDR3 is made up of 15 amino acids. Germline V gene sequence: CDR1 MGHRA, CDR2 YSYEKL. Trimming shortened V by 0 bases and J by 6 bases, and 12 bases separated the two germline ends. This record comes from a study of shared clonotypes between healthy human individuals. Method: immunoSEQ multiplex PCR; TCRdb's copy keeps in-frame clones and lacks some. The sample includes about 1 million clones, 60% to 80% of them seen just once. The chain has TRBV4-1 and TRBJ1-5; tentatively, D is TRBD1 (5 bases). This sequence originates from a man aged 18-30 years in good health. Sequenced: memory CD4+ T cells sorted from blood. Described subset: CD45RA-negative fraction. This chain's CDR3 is CASSQDLSGIQPQHF. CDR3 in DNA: TGCGCCAGCAGCCAAGATTTGTCAGGGATTCAGCCCCAGCATTTT.